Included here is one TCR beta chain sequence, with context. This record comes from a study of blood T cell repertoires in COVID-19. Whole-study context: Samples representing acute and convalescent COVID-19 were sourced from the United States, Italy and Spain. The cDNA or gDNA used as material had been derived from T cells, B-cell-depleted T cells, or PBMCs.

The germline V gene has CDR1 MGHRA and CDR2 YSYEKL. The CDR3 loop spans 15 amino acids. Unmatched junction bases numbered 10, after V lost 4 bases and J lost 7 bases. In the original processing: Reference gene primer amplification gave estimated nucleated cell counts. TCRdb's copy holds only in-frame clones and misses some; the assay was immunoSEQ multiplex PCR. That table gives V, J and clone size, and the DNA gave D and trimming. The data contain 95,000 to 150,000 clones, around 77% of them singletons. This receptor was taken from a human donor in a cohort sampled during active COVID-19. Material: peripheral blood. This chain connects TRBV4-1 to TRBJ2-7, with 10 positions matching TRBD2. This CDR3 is CASSLRAGGPVEQYF. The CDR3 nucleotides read TGCGCCAGCAGCCTCCGAGCGGGAGGGCCGGTTGAGCAGTACTTC.